One and the same sample provided the 25 T cell receptor beta chains below, sequenced in a study of blood T cell repertoires in COVID-19 (TCRdb year 2020). The method behind the library was the immunoSEQ multiplex PCR assay. As stored in TCRdb, this immuneACCESS dataset retains in-frame rearrangements with V and J assigned. A fraction of the clones does not appear; measured against another copy, unresolved V genes explain less than half of the discrepancy, and the remainder lacks a known reason. For this sample the table gives 300,000 to 400,000 clones, of which approximately 86% were detected only once. Approximately 10% of the sample is in the top ten clones. Sequencing was performed on peripheral blood. Receptor source: a man in his thirties or forties with COVID-19, enrolled during active disease.

This chain links TRBV4-3 with TRBJ1-2; D gene unclear. V was trimmed by 2 bases and J by 8 bases, leaving 15 bases between them. This CDR3 contains 14 residues. Germline CDR1 and CDR2: LGHNA and YSLEER. The chain's CDR3 is CASSQTDETGGYTF. CDR3 DNA: TGCGCCAGCAGCCAAACGGACGAGACGGGGGGCTACACCTTC.

The chain recombines TRBV11-2 with TRBJ2-5, with TRBD2 matching 9 bases. The V segment lost 3 bases and the J segment 8 bases; nucleotides outside the gene matches: 10. CDR1 is SGHAT and CDR2 is FQNNGV in the germline V gene. This CDR3 has 15 amino acids. CDR3 in DNA: TGTGCCAGCAGCTTCCCAGCGGGGGGACTCGGAACCCAGTACTTC. Translating gives CASSFPAGGLGTQYF.

The chain joins TRBV11-3 to TRBJ2-7; 8 bases align to TRBD1. Trimming at V came to 5 bases and at J to 4 bases, leaving 10 bases not matched to a gene. From germline, CDR1 is SGHNT and CDR2 YENEEA. The CDR3 runs to 15 residues. This chain's CDR3 is CASSPGGDRRYEQYF. The DNA of the CDR3 is TGTGCCAGCAGCCCAGGAGGGGACAGGAGGTACGAGCAGTACTTC.

This clone was detected once. The chain recombines TRBV19 with TRBJ2-2, with D possibly being TRBD1 (8 bases). The CDR3 loop spans 16 amino acids. Trimming shortened V by 3 bases and J by 3 bases, and 14 bases separated the two germline ends. Germline V gene lookup returns CDR1 LNHDA and CDR2 SQIVND (reference sequence). This CDR3 reads CASSMDREGDTGELFF. CDR3 DNA: TGTGCCAGTAGTATGGACAGGGAGGGGGACACCGGGGAGCTGTTTTTT.

The chain combines TRBV7-9 with TRBJ1-2, with 7 bases that match TRBD1. Germline V gene data show CDR1 as SEHNR and CDR2 as FQNEAQ (reference sequence). Unmatched junction bases numbered 10, after V lost 0 bases and J lost 3 bases. The CDR3 is 17 amino acids. Here the CDR3 DNA reads TGTGCCAGCAGCTTAGCAGAATACCCCGGGACAGACTATGGCTACACCTTC. Amino acids: CASSLAEYPGTDYGYTF.

The gene calls are TRBV6-2 or TRBV6-3 and TRBJ1-1, with D unclear. In germline, CDR1 is MNHEY, CDR2 SVGEGT. With 6 bases removed from V and 10 bases from J, the gap between germline ends came to 12 bases. CDR3 length equals 11 residues. CDR3 coding DNA: TGTGCCAGCAGCCAGAGCAAGAGAGCTTTCTTT. Protein sequence: CASSQSKRAFF.

In its sample, this clone was seen a few times. V usage is TRBV6-1 and J usage is TRBJ1-2; D unresolved. Germline lookup yields CDR1 MNHNS and CDR2 SASEGT. The CDR3 extends over 16 amino acids. V gave up 2 bases and J gave up 0 bases, with 13 bases separating them. Written as DNA, the CDR3 is TGTGCCAGCAGTGAATCGGGAGGCAGAGCTAACTATGGCTACACCTTC. It yields the protein CASSESGGRANYGYTF.

This clone appeared once. V usage is TRBV5-3 and J usage is TRBJ1-2; the D is unclear. TRBV5-3 is designated an ORF whose function remains uncertain. The CDR3 has 13 amino acids. Trimming cost V 2 bases and J 8 bases, with 13 bases left between them. In nucleotides, the CDR3 is TGTGCCAGAAGCTTCTCGGGGAAGAGAGGCTACACCTTC. This codes for CARSFSGKRGYTF.

The rearrangement joins TRBV11-2 to TRBJ1-2; perhaps TRBD1 as D (6 bases). V was pared by 7 bases and J by 5 bases, with 17 bases between. The CDR3 consists of 14 residues. Per the germline V gene, CDR1 is SGHAT and CDR2 is FQNNGV. DNA for the CDR3: TGTGCCAGCACCCTACAGGGAGTAGGATATGGCTACACCTTC. It encodes CASTLQGVGYGYTF.

This clone was observed a few times. V usage is TRBV7-9 and J usage is TRBJ2-1; 7 nucleotides match TRBD1. V trimming: 6 bases; J trimming: 6 bases; junction bases outside the gene matches: 8. This CDR3 spans 14 amino acids. Germline V gives CDR1 SEHNR, CDR2 FQNEAQ (reference sequence). The CDR3 sequence is CASRQKTGTNEQFF. CDR3 nucleotide sequence: TGTGCCAGCAGACAGAAGACAGGGACCAATGAGCAGTTCTTC.

The chain combines TRBV4-1 with TRBJ2-7, with 10 nucleotides matching TRBD2. Germline CDR1 is MGHRA and CDR2 is YSYEKL. Trimming removed 1 base from V and 4 bases from J; junction bases left unmatched: 10. The CDR3 spans 17 residues. In DNA, the CDR3 is TGCGCCAGCAGCCAAGTGAAGTCTAGCGGGAGTGGTTACGAGCAGTACTTC. Translated: CASSQVKSSGSGYEQYF.

J is TRBJ2-1 and V is TRBV9; 7 bases are shared with TRBD2. Germline V gene data show CDR1 as SGDLS and CDR2 as YYNGEE. The CDR3 is made up of 16 amino acids. Trimming took 5 bases from V and 2 from J; bases not matched to a gene: 10. The CDR3 sequence is CASSSSGTTTYNEQFF. The CDR3 region has the DNA TGTGCCAGCAGTTCAAGCGGGACTACCACCTACAATGAGCAGTTCTTC.

The genes are TRBV5-8 and TRBJ1-5; TRBD1 aligns across 7 bases. This CDR3 has 15 residues. Germline CDR1 reads SGHTS; CDR2 reads YDEGEE. V lost 5 bases to trimming and J lost 3 bases; unmatched junction nucleotides: 8. The CDR3 loop is CASRVTGKLNQPQHF. CDR3 nucleotide sequence: TGTGCCAGCAGGGTGACAGGGAAACTCAATCAGCCCCAGCATTTT.

J is TRBJ2-1 and V is TRBV6-2 or TRBV6-3, with 14 bases fitting TRBD2. CDR1 is MNHEY and CDR2 is SVGEGT in the germline V gene. The V and J ends lost 0 bases and 15 bases, in that order; junction bases with no gene match: 13. CDR3 size: 17 residues. CDR3 DNA: TGTGCCAGCAGTTACTCGAAGCAACGCGGGACTAGCGGGGGACGGTTCTTC. It yields the protein CASSYSKQRGTSGGRFF.

This chain connects TRBV19 to TRBJ2-1; TRBD2 aligns across 7 bases. Looked up from germline, CDR1 is LNHDA and CDR2 is SQIVND (reference sequence). V lost 5 bases and J lost 3; bases outside the gene matches: 7. The CDR3 length is 15 residues. CDR3 in amino acids: CASSGGRAYYNEQFF. The CDR3 DNA reads TGTGCCAGTAGTGGGGGGAGGGCCTACTACAATGAGCAGTTCTTC.

A few counts support this clone. The V call is TRBV10-1, the J call TRBJ1-5; D might be TRBD1 (5 bases). V lost 6 bases and J lost 2, with 8 bases in between. The CDR3 sequence is 13 residues long. The germline CDR1 and CDR2 sequences are WNHNN and SYGVQD (reference sequence). CDR3 in DNA: TGCGCCAGCAGCCGACAGCGCAATCAGCCCCAGCATTTT. Translating gives CASSRQRNQPQHF.

This chain joins TRBV15 and TRBJ2-7; 8 bases agree with TRBD1. The CDR3 contains 15 residues. The J segment lost 3 bases and the V segment lost 1 base, leaving 5 bases of the junction unmatched. CDR1 and CDR2 (germline): LNHNV, YYDKDF (reference sequence). CDR3 region: CATSRASGGNYEQYF. The CDR3 DNA reads TGTGCCACCAGCAGAGCATCAGGGGGCAACTACGAGCAGTACTTC. The whole variable domain, remainder taken from reference TRBV15 and TRBJ2-7, is DAMVIQNPRYQVTQFGKPVTLSCSQTLNHNVMYWYQQKSSQAPKLLFHYYDKDFNNEADTPDNFQSRRPNTSFCFLDIRSPGLGDTAMYLCATSRASGGNYEQYFGPGTRLTVT.

This rearrangement joins TRBV10-3 to TRBJ2-1; 11 nucleotides match TRBD1. Germline V CDR1 and CDR2: ENHRY, SYGVKD. The length of the CDR3 is 16 residues. With V trimmed by 2 bases and J by 8 bases, 8 bases remained unmatched. The chain's CDR3 is CAISEAGTGGSDEQFF. In nucleotides, the CDR3 is TGTGCCATCAGTGAGGCCGGGACAGGGGGGAGCGATGAGCAGTTCTTC.

This clone was recorded a few times. The V gene is TRBV5-1, the J gene TRBJ2-7; no reliable D call. The CDR3 runs 14 residues. Germline CDR1 SGHRS, CDR2 YFSETQ. Trimming took 4 bases from V and 5 from J, leaving 16 bases between them. Here the CDR3 reads CASSPWARMDEQYF. CDR3 nucleotide sequence: TGCGCCAGCAGCCCCTGGGCCAGAATGGACGAGCAGTACTTC.

The V and J genes are TRBV18 and TRBJ2-5; 7 bases agree with TRBD1. The CDR3 loop spans 15 amino acids. V lost 2 bases to trimming and J lost 3 bases; unmatched junction nucleotides: 6. Germline lookup yields CDR1 KGHSH and CDR2 LQKENI. Here the CDR3 reads CASSPITGVKETQYF. The CDR3 nucleotides are TGTGCCAGCTCACCAATTACAGGGGTCAAAGAGACCCAGTACTTC.

The chain carries TRBV4-2 and TRBJ1-3; unclear D gene. The CDR3 has 17 amino acids. The germline gives CDR1 LGHNA, CDR2 YNFKEQ. The V end was cut by 1 base, the J end by 0 bases, with 13 bases between. For the CDR3, the DNA is TGTGCCAGCAGCCAAGTTCCAGGTGCAAACTCTGGAAACACCATATATTTT. Translating gives CASSQVPGANSGNTIYF.

The chain has TRBV5-4 and TRBJ2-1, with 8 bases fitting TRBD2. The CDR3 has 16 amino acids. V shed 3 bases, J shed 1 base, and the junction held 6 bases outside the gene matches. Per the germline V gene, CDR1 is SGHNT and CDR2 is YYREEE (reference sequence). CDR3 in DNA: TGTGCCAGCAGCTGGAGCGGGGGCGAATCCTACAATGAGCAGTTCTTC. Translating gives CASSWSGGESYNEQFF.

This rearrangement joins TRBV7-2 to TRBJ1-5, with 9 bases fitting TRBD1. V was pared by 1 base and J by 7 bases, with 5 bases of the junction left unmatched. Germline assignment: CDR1 SGHTA and CDR2 FQGNSA. The CDR3 has 15 residues. CDR3 coding DNA: TGTGCCAGCAGCTTAGAGGGACAGGGCGGGCAGCCCCAGCATTTT. This sequence encodes CASSLEGQGGQPQHF. The full variable domain, its missing parts supplied by reference TRBV7-2 and TRBJ1-5, is GAGVSQSPSNKVTEKGKDVELRCDPISGHTALYWYRQSLGQGLEFLIYFQGNSAPDKSGLPSDRFSAERTGGSVSTLTIQRTQQEDSAVYLCASSLEGQGGQPQHFGDGTRLSIL.

The sample holds a few counts of this clone. The CDR3 loop is CASSPTGGLGQPQHF. The CDR3 DNA reads TGTGCCAGCAGCCCGACAGGGGGCTTAGGTCAGCCCCAGCATTTT. The chain carries TRBV3-1 (or the pseudogene TRBV3-2) and TRBJ1-5; 10 nucleotides line up with TRBD1. CDR1 is LGHDT, CDR2 YNNKEL, per germline (reference sequence). The CDR3 covers 15 residues. Losses at the gene ends were 4 bases for V and 6 bases for J; bases not matched to a gene: 6.

This clone has just a few counts. In DNA, the CDR3 is TGCAGCGCATTAGGGGCAGGGGTAGAGACCCAGTACTTC. It translates to CSALGAGVETQYF. V gene TRBV29-1 combines with J gene TRBJ2-5; D might be TRBD1 (6 bases). Looked up from germline, CDR1 is SQVTM and CDR2 is ANQGSEA. The length of the CDR3 is 13 residues. Trimming left V 7 bases short and J 4 bases short, with 16 bases between.